This record concerns one TCR beta chain sequence. The sample is drawn from a study of T cell changes during pregnancy in multiple sclerosis. The CDR3 has 14 amino acids. Clones were read by immunoSEQ multiplex PCR, and TCRdb kept only the in-frame ones, dropping some. The sample consists of about 61,000 clones, over 90% of them appearing once. Sequenced here: CD8+ T cells from peripheral blood mononuclear cells, sampled in the third trimester of pregnancy. The rearrangement joins TRBV1 to TRBJ2-2; TRBD2, the table's D call, was not compared with the DNA. TRBV1 is labeled a pseudogene. This sequence was found in a female donor with multiple sclerosis, enrolled in a pregnancy study. CDR3 nucleotides: TGCACCAGCAGCCATTCTAGTTCCTCCGGGGAGCTGTTTTTT. Its protein is CTSSHSSSSGELFF.